One and the same sample provided the 5 T cell receptor beta chains below, sequenced in a study of T cells in Graves' hyperthyroidism and ophthalmopathy. Amplification of TCR beta CDR3 regions used RNA as the template. During a first-round RT-PCR of the TCR CDR3, the HTBI primer set was used. MiXCR was run by TCRdb on the multiplex PCR reads, yielding one entry per CDR3 protein. The sample has about 640,000 distinct CDR3 sequences; under 25% are singletons. Input material: blood. All receptors derive from a man aged 25 to 40 with Graves' ophthalmopathy.

The rearrangement uses TRBV30 and TRBJ1-1, with D tentatively TRBD1 (6 bases). V lost 3 bases to trimming and J lost 6 bases, with 17 bases between them. Germline V gives CDR1 GTSNPN, CDR2 SVGIG (reference sequence). The CDR3 is 14 amino acids. CDR3 sequence (DNA): TGTGCCTGGAGGAAACAGGGAGGGGGGGCTGAAGCTTTCTTT. Protein product: CAWRKQGGGAEAFF. The whole variable domain, remainder taken from reference TRBV30 and TRBJ1-1, is SQTIHQWPATLVQPVGSPLSLECTVEGTSNPNLYWYRQAAGRGLQLLFYSVGIGQISSEVPQNLSASRPQDRQFILSSKKLLLSDSGFYLCAWRKQGGGAEAFFGQGTRLTVV.

To note about this clonotype: A much larger clone sits a single nucleotide away, making a read error possible. V and J are TRBV2 and TRBJ1-1; a possible D gene is TRBD1 (5 bases). CDR3 size: 18 residues. CDR1 and CDR2 (germline): SNHLY, FYNNEI. V was clipped by 4 bases and J by 4 bases, with 25 bases between them. The CDR3: CASSVGSGRGTMSTEAFF. The CDR3 DNA follows: TGTGCCAGCAGTGTTGGGTCAGGGCGGGGAACCATGAGCACTGAAGCTTTCTTT.

This clonotype was counted a single time. The chain links TRBV30 to TRBJ1-4, with unresolved D. This CDR3 has 13 residues. CDR1 and CDR2 from the germline V gene are GTSNPN and SVGIG (reference sequence). V was shortened by 4 bases and J by 1 base, with 7 bases between the two germline ends. CDR3 nucleotides: TGTGCCTGGAAAAGAAAAACTAATGAAAAACTGTTTTTT. This codes for CAWKRKTNEKLFF.

The chain combines TRBV3-1 with TRBJ2-4; D is uncertain. Trimming pared 0 bases from V and 9 bases from J, leaving 6 bases between. Germline V CDR1 and CDR2: LGHDT, YNNKEL (reference sequence). The CDR3 consists of 12 residues. CDR3 sequence reads: CASSQDGFIQYF. The CDR3, as DNA: TGTGCCAGCAGCCAAGATGGGTTCATTCAGTACTTC.

At least ten counts were recorded for this clonotype. The CDR3 DNA reads as TGTGCCAGCAGTACGGGACAGGGGTGGAATGAGCAGTTCTTC. This sequence encodes CASSTGQGWNEQFF. The chain has TRBV12-3 or TRBV12-4 and TRBJ2-1; TRBD1 agrees at 10 bases. The CDR3 is made up of 14 amino acids. The J segment lost 7 bases and the V segment lost 5 bases, leaving 5 bases of the junction unmatched.